This entry lists 10 T cell receptor beta chains sequenced from one sample in a study of shared clonotypes between healthy human individuals. Sequencing used immunoSEQ multiplex PCR; TCRdb keeps in-frame clones, though not all of them. The table lists about 2,500,000 clones, approximately 92% of them singletons. Sequencing was performed on naive CD4+ T cells sorted from blood. Subset here: CD45RA+ positively selected. The receptor set was obtained from a man younger than 35 in good health.

This clone was picked up one time. DNA of the CDR3: TGTGCCAGCAGCTCGGGCGTAGCGGCTAGCACAGATACGCAGTATTTT. This translates into CASSSGVAASTDTQYF. The genes are TRBV5-4 and TRBJ2-3, with a tentative D call TRBD2 (6 bases). The V end lost 3 bases, the J end lost 0 bases, and 14 bases lay between the germline ends. Germline values: CDR1 SGHNT, CDR2 YYREEE (reference sequence). The CDR3 is 16 amino acids.

Notes on this clone: The same CDR3 is also encoded by other DNA sequences in this sample. V gene TRBV10-3 combines with J gene TRBJ2-3; 8 nucleotides match TRBD2. The V and J ends lost 2 bases and 1 base, in that order; junction bases with no gene match: 8. Germline-derived CDR1 and CDR2 are ENHRY and SYGVKD. This CDR3 region has 17 residues. The DNA of the CDR3 is TGTGCCATCAGTGAGAGTCGGGGGGGCGGAGGCACAGATACGCAGTATTTT. Its protein is CAISESRGGGGTDTQYF.

Points on this clone: The identical CDR3 is also encoded by other nucleotide sequences in the sample. The V call is TRBV7-2, the J call TRBJ1-1; no clear D gene. Germline CDR1 is SGHTA and CDR2 is FQGNSA. V lost 5 bases and J 0 bases, leaving 7 bases between the germline ends. This CDR3 spans 13 amino acids. CDR3 nucleotide sequence: TGTGCCAGCAGCCTTCGGATGAACACTGAAGCTTTCTTT. Amino acids: CASSLRMNTEAFF.

V usage is TRBV5-1 and J usage is TRBJ2-7, with D tentatively TRBD2 (6 bases). The CDR3 is made up of 15 amino acids. Germline V gene sequence: CDR1 SGHRS, CDR2 YFSETQ. Deletions cut 4 bases from V and 5 bases from J, with 19 bases between. The CDR3 DNA reads as TGCGCCAGCAGCGTAGGGCGGGACTTTTCCCACGAGCAGTACTTC. It codes for CASSVGRDFSHEQYF.

With respect to this clone: The same CDR3 also results from other DNA sequences found in this sample. CDR3 protein: CAWSAQGDTQYF. CDR3 DNA sequence: TGTGCCTGGAGCGCCCAGGGAGATACGCAGTATTTT. This rearrangement joins TRBV30 to TRBJ2-3, with a possible D match to TRBD1 (5 bases). Trimming stripped 3 bases from V and 5 bases from J, with 9 bases between. Germline-derived CDR1 and CDR2 are GTSNPN and SVGIG (reference sequence). CDR3 length equals 12 residues.

This clone was recorded once. J is TRBJ1-5 and V is TRBV6-1, with D possibly being TRBD1 (5 bases). CDR1 is MNHNS, CDR2 SASEGT, per germline. This CDR3 is 15 amino acids long. V lost 2 bases, J lost 4 bases, and 12 bases lay in between. The CDR3 bases are TGTGCCAGCAGTGAACTTGACAGAGGGAATCAGCCCCAGCATTTT. Translation: CASSELDRGNQPQHF.

J is TRBJ2-7 and V is TRBV7-2, with TRBD2 matching over 7 bases. The germline gives CDR1 SGHTA, CDR2 FQGNSA. Unmatched junction bases numbered 9, after V lost 5 bases and J lost 2 bases. The CDR3 extends over 15 amino acids. CDR3 sequence: CASSPTALAAYEQYF. The CDR3 DNA sequence: TGTGCCAGCAGCCCAACGGCGCTAGCGGCCTACGAGCAGTACTTC.

The chain has TRBV5-1 and TRBJ2-1, with 10 positions matching TRBD1. The germline V gene has CDR1 SGHRS and CDR2 YFSETQ. The CDR3 extends over 13 amino acids. V shed 9 bases, J shed 6 bases, and the junction held 6 bases outside the gene matches. The CDR3 protein is CATGQGSLNEQFF. The CDR3 nucleotides read TGCGCCACGGGACAGGGGTCTCTCAATGAGCAGTTCTTC.

This clone was seen more than once but under ten times. This chain uses TRBV2 with TRBJ1-2, with TRBD1 matching over 7 bases. The CDR3 runs to 14 residues. CDR1 and CDR2 (germline): SNHLY, FYNNEI. V lost 6 bases, J lost 4 bases, and 8 bases stayed unmatched. The CDR3 spells CASSSTGLSYGYTF. In nucleotides, the CDR3 is TGTGCCAGCAGCTCGACAGGGTTGAGCTATGGCTACACCTTC.

The rearrangement links TRBV2 to TRBJ2-4; D not certain. The CDR3 runs 16 residues. Trimming left V 5 bases short and J 0 bases short, with 14 bases between. Germline V gene lookup returns CDR1 SNHLY and CDR2 FYNNEI. CDR3 nucleotide sequence: TGTGCCAGCAGTCCCACTTCGATACTAGCCAAAAACATTCAGTACTTC. This encodes CASSPTSILAKNIQYF.